What follows are 16 T cell receptor beta chains derived from one specimen sequenced in a study of glioma-infiltrating T cells. The iRepertoire nested amplicon-rescue multiplex PCR amplified TCR alpha and beta CDR3s from RNA. A single record per CDR3 protein comes from TCRdb applying MiXCR to the multiplex PCR reads. The table shows 400,000 or so distinct CDR3 sequences, with around 45% occurring only once. The material sequenced was glioma tissue, nonneoplastic brain tissue, or PBMCs (not recorded which). These receptors were obtained from a human donor with low-grade glioma or glioblastoma, undergoing nonglioma brain surgery, or in good health (not recorded which).

V gene TRBV6-6 combines with J gene TRBJ2-7; 8 nucleotides align to TRBD2. Per germline, CDR1 MNHNY and CDR2 SVGAGI (reference sequence). With 2 bases clipped from V and 2 bases from J, the junction kept 2 bases outside the gene matches. This CDR3 comprises 14 residues. This CDR3 reads CASSYTAGAYEQYF. The CDR3, as DNA: TGTGCCAGCAGTTACACAGCGGGAGCCTACGAGCAGTACTTC.

This clonotype has a count of ten or more. The chain carries TRBV7-2 and TRBJ2-3, with unresolved D. Germline V gene data show CDR1 as SGHTA and CDR2 as FQGNSA. Trimming cost V 4 bases and J 5 bases, with 10 bases left between them. This CDR3 has 13 amino acids. This CDR3 reads CASSSMGRDTQYF. The CDR3 region has the DNA TGTGCCAGCAGCTCCATGGGTAGAGATACGCAGTATTTT.

The DNA for the CDR3 is TGTGCCAGCTCACCATCTAGCGGGGGGAATGAGCAGTTCTTC. As protein: CASSPSSGGNEQFF. The chain carries TRBV18 and TRBJ2-1, with TRBD2 matching 11 bases. V was pared by 2 bases and J by 7 bases, with 1 base of the junction left unmatched. From germline, CDR1 is KGHSH and CDR2 LQKENI. The CDR3 loop spans 14 amino acids.

This clonotype was detected many times. V gene TRBV6-2 or TRBV6-3 combines with J gene TRBJ2-1; 8 positions match TRBD2. The germline V gene encodes CDR1 MNHEY and CDR2 SVGEGT. Trimming at V came to 2 bases and at J to 7 bases, leaving 10 bases not matched to a gene. This CDR3 is built from 16 residues. The CDR3 spells CASSYQGLVDDNEQFF. The CDR3, as DNA: TGTGCCAGCAGTTACCAGGGACTAGTTGATGATAATGAGCAGTTCTTC.

This chain links TRBV19 with TRBJ1-1; perhaps TRBD1 as D (6 bases). The V end was cut by 5 bases, the J end by 3 bases, with 16 bases between. CDR1 and CDR2 from the germline V gene are LNHDA and SQIVND (reference sequence). This CDR3 is 15 amino acids long. CDR3 protein: CASSSYRAEDTEAFF. DNA of the CDR3: TGTGCCAGTAGTTCTTACAGGGCGGAGGACACTGAAGCTTTCTTT.

This clonotype has just a few counts. The gene calls are TRBV27 and TRBJ2-6; 13 bases line up with TRBD2. V was clipped by 6 bases and J by 1 base; unmatched bases: 6. The V gene's germline CDR1 is MNHEY and CDR2 SMNVEV (reference sequence). CDR3 length: 18 residues. CDR3 sequence: CASRWTSGSQSGANVLTF. CDR3 DNA: TGTGCCAGCAGGTGGACTAGCGGGAGTCAGTCTGGGGCCAACGTCCTGACTTTC. The whole variable domain, filled in from reference TRBV27 and TRBJ2-6, reads EAQVTQNPRYLITVTGKKLTVTCSQNMNHEYMSWYRQDPGLGLRQIYYSMNVEVTDKGDVPEGYKVSRKEKRNFPLILESPSPNQTSLYFCASRWTSGSQSGANVLTFGAGSRLTVL.

This clonotype was picked up many times. The chain recombines TRBV27 with TRBJ2-7; 9 positions agree with TRBD2. With 4 bases clipped from V and 2 bases from J, the junction kept 6 bases outside the gene matches. The V gene's germline CDR1 is MNHEY and CDR2 SMNVEV (reference sequence). This CDR3 has 15 amino acids. The CDR3 spells CASSYLAGSTYEQYF. As DNA, the CDR3 is TGTGCCAGCAGTTATCTAGCGGGGTCAACCTACGAGCAGTACTTC.

This clonotype appeared a few times. The J gene is TRBJ2-7, the V gene TRBV7-6; 7 nucleotides match TRBD1. The CDR3 is made up of 16 amino acids. In germline, CDR1 is SGHVS, CDR2 FNYEAQ. The ends lost 1 base at V and 2 bases at J; junction bases unmatched: 8. This chain's CDR3 is CASSLEPGQSAYEQYF. CDR3 coding DNA: TGTGCCAGCAGCTTAGAGCCGGGACAGTCAGCCTACGAGCAGTACTTC. The whole variable domain, remainder taken from reference TRBV7-6 and TRBJ2-7, is GAGVSQSPRYKVTKRGQDVALRCDPISGHVSLYWYRQALGQGPEFLTYFNYEAQQDKSGLPNDRFSAERPEGSISTLTIQRTEQRDSAMYRCASSLEPGQSAYEQYFGPGTRLTVT.

A remark on this clonotype: This may stem from a read error, because a much larger clone lies one nucleotide away. The rearrangement links TRBV6-5 to TRBJ2-7; 8 nucleotides match TRBD2. V was clipped by 2 bases and J by 3 bases; unmatched bases: 3. Germline assignment: CDR1 MNHEY and CDR2 SVGAGI. CDR3 length: 14 residues. The CDR3 sequence: CASSYGLANYEQYF. The CDR3 region has the DNA TGTGCCAGCAGTTACGGACTAGCTAACTACGAGCAGTACTTC.

This clonotype showed up just a few times. The chain carries TRBV7-2 and TRBJ1-6; D ambiguous. Trimming cost V 1 base and J 5 bases, with 9 bases left between them. The CDR3 covers 15 residues. The germline gives CDR1 SGHTA, CDR2 FQGNSA. CDR3 loop: CASSLDQINNSPLHF. CDR3 sequence (DNA): TGTGCCAGCAGCTTAGATCAGATTAATAATTCACCCCTCCACTTT.

The CDR3 spells CASRPPTGLNEKLFF. The CDR3 nucleotides read TGTGCCAGCAGACCCCCTACAGGGTTAAATGAAAAACTGTTTTTT. J is TRBJ1-4 and V is TRBV6-1, with D maybe TRBD1 (6 bases). The CDR3 runs 15 residues. Germline V CDR1 and CDR2: MNHNS, SASEGT. V lost 6 bases and J lost 5, with 16 bases in between.

To note about this clonotype: This clone may be a read error of a much larger clone one base away. The V gene is TRBV28, the J gene TRBJ2-1; D is perhaps TRBD1 (6 bases). The CDR3 is 15 amino acids. Germline CDR1 reads MDHEN; CDR2 reads SYDVKM. The CDR3 nucleotides are TGTGCCAGAAGTTCAAACAGGGTAGACTACAATGAGCAGTTCTTC. Its protein product is CARSSNRVDYNEQFF.

V is TRBV7-2 and J is TRBJ1-1, with TRBD1 as a possible D gene (6 bases). The CDR3 is 15 residues long. Per germline, CDR1 SGHTA and CDR2 FQGNSA. Trimming stripped 1 base from V and 10 bases from J, with 19 bases between. CDR3 protein: CASSLERGGARAAFF. The CDR3 DNA reads TGTGCCAGCAGCTTAGAGCGCGGGGGGGCAAGAGCAGCTTTCTTT.

A word on this clonotype: A much larger clone lies a single base off, so this may be a read error. The CDR3 bases are TGTGCCAGCAGCCGGGAGACATTCGATCAGCCCCAGCATTTT. Its protein is CASSRETFDQPQHF. V gene TRBV2 combines with J gene TRBJ1-5; no firm D call. Germline loops: CDR1 SNHLY, CDR2 FYNNEI. This CDR3 has 14 residues. V was cut by 6 bases and J by 5 bases, with 14 bases left in between.

The gene calls are TRBV28 and TRBJ1-5; the match to TRBD1 covers 9 bases. J lost 6 bases, V lost 10 bases, and 13 bases had no gene match. Germline-derived CDR1 and CDR2 are MDHEN and SYDVKM. There are 15 residues in the CDR3. CDR3 sequence (DNA): TGTGCCACAGGACAGGGGTCGGTAGTAGCTCAGCCCCAGCATTTT. This gives the protein CATGQGSVVAQPQHF.

This clonotype was counted at least ten times. The chain links TRBV20-1 to TRBJ2-1; possibly TRBD2 for D (5 bases). The CDR3 runs 15 residues. Per germline, CDR1 DFQATT and CDR2 SNEGSKA (reference sequence). Trimming cost V 0 bases and J 6 bases, with 15 bases left between them. The CDR3 DNA reads TGCAGTGCTAGAGATAGCGCCCGGGTACTCAATGAGCAGTTCTTC. Translated, it gives CSARDSARVLNEQFF.